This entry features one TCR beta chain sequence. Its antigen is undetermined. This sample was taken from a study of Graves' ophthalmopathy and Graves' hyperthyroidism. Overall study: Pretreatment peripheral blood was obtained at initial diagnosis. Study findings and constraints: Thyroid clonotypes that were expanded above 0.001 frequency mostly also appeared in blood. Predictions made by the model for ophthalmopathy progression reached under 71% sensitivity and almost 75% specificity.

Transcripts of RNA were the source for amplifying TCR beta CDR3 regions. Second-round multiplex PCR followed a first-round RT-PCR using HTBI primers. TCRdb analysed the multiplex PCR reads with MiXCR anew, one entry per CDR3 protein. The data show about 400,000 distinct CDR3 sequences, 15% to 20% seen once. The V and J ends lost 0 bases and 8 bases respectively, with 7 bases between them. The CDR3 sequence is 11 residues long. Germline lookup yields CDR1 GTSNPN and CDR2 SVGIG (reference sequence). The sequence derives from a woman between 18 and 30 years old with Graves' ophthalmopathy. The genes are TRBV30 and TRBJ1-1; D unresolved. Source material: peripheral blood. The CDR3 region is CAWSVQVEAFF. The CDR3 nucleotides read TGTGCCTGGAGTGTCCAGGTAGAAGCTTTCTTT.